Listed below are T cell receptor beta chains from one sample, sequenced in a study of blood T cell repertoires in COVID-19. Assay used: immunoSEQ multiplex PCR; TCRdb lists only in-frame clones, some missing. The data show around 100,000 clones, just over 85% seen once. Material: peripheral blood. The receptors derive from a human donor in a cohort sampled during active COVID-19. Both conserved end residues are part of each CDR3. Each record gives: CDR3 protein, CDR3 DNA, V gene, J gene, CDR3 length, clone size, D gene. D genes are given only for firm matches. Some rows mark clone size as missing; the rest say once, few, many or name a class of expanded clone.

CASSRPGPSYEQYF	TGTGCCAGCAGCCGGCCAGGCCCCTCCTACGAGCAGTACTTC	TRBV3-1/TRBV3-2	TRBJ2-7	14	NA	NA
CASSSRTGRGSNQPQHF	TGTGCCAGCAGCTCTAGGACAGGTCGGGGGAGCAATCAGCCCCAGCATTTT	TRBV7-8	TRBJ1-5	17	NA	TRBD1
CSVEEKSSYNEQFF	TGCAGCGTTGAGGAGAAAAGCTCCTACAATGAGCAGTTCTTC	TRBV29-1	TRBJ2-1	14	NA	NA
CASSLGRSSGRLGEQYF	TGTGCCAGCAGCTTAGGTCGGTCTAGCGGGAGGCTAGGGGAGCAGTACTTC	TRBV7-8	TRBJ2-7	17	NA	TRBD2
CASRKGGGQDTQYF	TGTGCCAGCAGGAAGGGAGGGGGGCAAGATACGCAGTATTTT	TRBV7-2	TRBJ2-3	14	NA	NA
CASSREVRLAGATSTDTQYF	TGTGCCAGCAGTCGGGAGGTTAGACTAGCGGGAGCAACGTCGACAGATACGCAGTATTTT	TRBV4-2	TRBJ2-3	20	NA	TRBD2
CASSSLRLAFF	TGTGCCAGCAGTTCCCTGCGCTTGGCTTTCTTT	TRBV27	TRBJ1-1	11	NA	NA
CASGRAGGREQYF	TGTGCCAGCGGACGGGCAGGGGGGAGGGAGCAGTACTTC	TRBV7-2	TRBJ2-7	13	NA	NA
CASSQDMASPLHF	TGTGCCAGCAGCCAAGATATGGCTTCACCCCTCCACTTT	TRBV3-1/TRBV3-2	TRBJ1-6	13	few	NA
CASSSRGAGELFF	TGTGCCAGCAGCTCGCGGGGTGCCGGGGAGCTGTTTTTT	TRBV11-3	TRBJ2-2	13	NA	NA
CASSLSRPDRNTEAFF	TGTGCCAGCAGCTTAAGCCGGCCGGACAGGAACACTGAAGCTTTCTTT	TRBV7-2	TRBJ1-1	16	NA	NA
CASSQLTMVTDTQYF	TGCGCCAGCAGCCAACTGACTATGGTCACAGATACGCAGTATTTT	TRBV5-1	TRBJ2-3	15	NA	NA
CASSGKWLAGGILYNEQFF	TGTGCCAGCAGTGGCAAGTGGCTAGCGGGAGGAATATTATACAATGAGCAGTTCTTC	TRBV28	TRBJ2-1	19	NA	TRBD2
CASSSGRVIAEAFF	TGTGCCAGCAGCAGTGGCAGGGTGATCGCTGAAGCTTTCTTT	TRBV7-8	TRBJ1-1	14	NA	NA
CASSSGGERGGYTF	TGTGCCAGTAGTTCAGGCGGGGAGAGGGGCGGCTACACCTTC	TRBV19	TRBJ1-2	14	NA	NA
CATSKLAGGPPSQFF	TGTGCCACCTCGAAACTAGCGGGAGGGCCCCCATCCCAGTTCTTC	TRBV19	TRBJ2-1	15	NA	TRBD2
CASSQGQRNTGFAFF	TGCGCCAGCAGCCAAGGACAAAGGAATACAGGGTTCGCTTTCTTT	TRBV4-1	TRBJ1-1	15	few	NA
CASSLSYTDTQYF	TGTGCCAGCAGTTTGTCCTACACAGATACGCAGTATTTT	TRBV12-3/TRBV12-4	TRBJ2-3	13	NA	NA
CASSDERDTGELFF	TGTGCCAGCAGTGACGAGCGGGACACCGGGGAGCTGTTTTTT	TRBV6-1	TRBJ2-2	14	few	NA
CASSLGPLGTGVPEQYF	TGTGCCAGCAGCTTAGGCCCATTGGGGACAGGGGTTCCCGAGCAGTACTTC	TRBV13	TRBJ2-7	17	NA	TRBD1
CASSYSRDYGYTF	TGTGCCAGCAGTTACTCACGGGATTATGGCTACACCTTC	TRBV6-5	TRBJ1-2	13	NA	NA
CASSPGTFLYEQYF	TGTGCCAGCAGTCCCGGGACATTCCTCTACGAGCAGTACTTC	TRBV16	TRBJ2-7	14	NA	NA
CASSNRGVGYGYTF	TGTGCCAGCAGTAACAGGGGAGTCGGCTATGGCTACACCTTC	TRBV6-5	TRBJ1-2	14	NA	TRBD1
CASFLAGALNEQFF	TGCGCCAGCTTTCTAGCGGGAGCGCTTAATGAGCAGTTCTTC	TRBV10-1	TRBJ2-1	14	NA	TRBD2
CATSGPFLGGNEQFF	TGTGCCACCAGTGGTCCGTTCCTCGGTGGCAATGAGCAGTTCTTC	TRBV24-1	TRBJ2-1	15	NA	NA
CASTPHTGQGEKLFF	TGTGCCAGCACTCCCCATACGGGACAGGGAGAAAAACTGTTTTTT	TRBV28	TRBJ1-4	15	NA	TRBD1
CASTLGTGDYEQYF	TGCGCCAGCACCCTCGGGACAGGGGACTACGAGCAGTACTTC	TRBV5-1	TRBJ2-7	14	NA	TRBD1
CASSQDRSGLAGRTGELFF	TGTGCCAGCAGCCAAGATCGATCCGGACTAGCGGGACGAACCGGGGAGCTGTTTTTT	TRBV4-2	TRBJ2-2	19	NA	TRBD2